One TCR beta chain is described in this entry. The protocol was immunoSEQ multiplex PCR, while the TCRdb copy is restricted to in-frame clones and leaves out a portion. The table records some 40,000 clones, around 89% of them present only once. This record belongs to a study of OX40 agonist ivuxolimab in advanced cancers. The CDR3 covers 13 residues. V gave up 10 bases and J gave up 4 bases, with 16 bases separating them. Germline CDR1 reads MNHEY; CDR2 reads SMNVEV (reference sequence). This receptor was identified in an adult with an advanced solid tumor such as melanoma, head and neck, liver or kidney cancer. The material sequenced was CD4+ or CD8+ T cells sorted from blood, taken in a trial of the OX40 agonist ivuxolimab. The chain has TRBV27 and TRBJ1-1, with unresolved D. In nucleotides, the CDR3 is TGTGCCACCTCCTACTCGGGAAGCACTGAAGCTTTCTTT. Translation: CATSYSGSTEAFF.